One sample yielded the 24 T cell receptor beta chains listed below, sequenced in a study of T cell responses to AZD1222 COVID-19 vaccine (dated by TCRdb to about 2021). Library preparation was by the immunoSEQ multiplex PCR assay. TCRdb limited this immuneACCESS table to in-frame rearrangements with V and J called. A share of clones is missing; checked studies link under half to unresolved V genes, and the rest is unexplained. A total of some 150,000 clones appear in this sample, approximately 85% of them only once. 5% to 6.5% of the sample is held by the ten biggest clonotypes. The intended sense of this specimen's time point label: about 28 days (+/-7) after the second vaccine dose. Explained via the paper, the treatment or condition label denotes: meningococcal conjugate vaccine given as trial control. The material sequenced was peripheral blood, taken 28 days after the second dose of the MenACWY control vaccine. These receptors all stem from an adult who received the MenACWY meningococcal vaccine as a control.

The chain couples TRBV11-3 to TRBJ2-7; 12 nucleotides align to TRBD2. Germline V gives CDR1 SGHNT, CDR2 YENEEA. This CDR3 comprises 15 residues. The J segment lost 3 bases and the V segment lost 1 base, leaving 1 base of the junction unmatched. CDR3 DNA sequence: TGTGCCAGCAGCTTAGGGGGACTAGCGGGCTACGAGCAGTACTTC. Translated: CASSLGGLAGYEQYF.

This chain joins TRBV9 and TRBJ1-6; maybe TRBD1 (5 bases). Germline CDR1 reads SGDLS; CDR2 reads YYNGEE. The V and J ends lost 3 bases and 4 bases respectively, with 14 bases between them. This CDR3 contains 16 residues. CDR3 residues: CASSGDTEGYNSPLHF. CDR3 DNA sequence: TGTGCCAGCAGCGGCGACACGGAGGGGTATAATTCACCCCTCCACTTT.

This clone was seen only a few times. CDR3 in DNA: TGTGCCAGCAGCCTCGGGACAACCTATAATTCACCCCTCCACTTT. Protein product: CASSLGTTYNSPLHF. The chain uses TRBV7-2 and TRBJ1-6; TRBD1 is a possible D gene (6 bases). The CDR3 totals 15 residues. V was pared by 5 bases and J by 2 bases, with 10 bases between. Germline V gene sequence: CDR1 SGHTA, CDR2 FQGNSA.

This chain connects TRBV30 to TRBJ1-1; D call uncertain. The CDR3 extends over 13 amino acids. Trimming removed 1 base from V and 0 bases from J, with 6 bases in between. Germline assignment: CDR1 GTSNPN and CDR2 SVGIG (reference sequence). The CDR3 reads CAWSGSMNTEAFF. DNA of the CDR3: TGTGCCTGGAGTGGTTCCATGAACACTGAAGCTTTCTTT.

This chain's CDR3 is CASSLRQGAGNEQFF. The CDR3 coding sequence is TGTGCCAGCAGCTTAAGGCAGGGGGCTGGCAATGAGCAGTTCTTC. V and J are TRBV11-3 and TRBJ2-1; 8 bases line up with TRBD1. Germline V gene data show CDR1 as SGHNT and CDR2 as YENEEA. This CDR3 contains 15 residues. Trimming took 2 bases from V and 6 from J; bases not matched to a gene: 6.

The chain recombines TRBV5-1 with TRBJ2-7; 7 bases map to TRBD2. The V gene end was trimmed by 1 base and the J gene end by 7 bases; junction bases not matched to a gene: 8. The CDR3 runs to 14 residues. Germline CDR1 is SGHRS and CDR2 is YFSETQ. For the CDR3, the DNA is TGCGCCAGCAGCTTGCTGGGGGGGGTGGAGGAGCAGTACTTC. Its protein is CASSLLGGVEEQYF.

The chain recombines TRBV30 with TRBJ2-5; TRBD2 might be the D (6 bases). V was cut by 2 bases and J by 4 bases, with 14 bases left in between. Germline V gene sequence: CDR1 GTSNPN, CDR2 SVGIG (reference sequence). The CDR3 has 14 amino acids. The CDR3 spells CAWSRGTAGETQYF. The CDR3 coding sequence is TGTGCCTGGAGTCGAGGGACTGCGGGAGAGACCCAGTACTTC.

The CDR3 region is CASRLITGVTEAFF. The CDR3 DNA is TGTGCCAGCAGGCTGATTACAGGGGTCACTGAAGCTTTCTTT. The chain uses TRBV7-2 and TRBJ1-1; TRBD1 agrees at 7 bases. The CDR3 is 14 residues long. V was pared by 6 bases and J by 4 bases, with 8 bases of the junction left unmatched. From germline, CDR1 is SGHTA and CDR2 FQGNSA.

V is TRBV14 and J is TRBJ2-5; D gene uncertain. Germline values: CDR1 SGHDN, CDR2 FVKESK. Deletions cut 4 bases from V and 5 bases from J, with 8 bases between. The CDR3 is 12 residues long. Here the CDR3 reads CASSRSWETQYF. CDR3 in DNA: TGTGCCAGCAGCCGATCGTGGGAGACCCAGTACTTC. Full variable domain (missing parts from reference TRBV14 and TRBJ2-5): EAGVTQFPSHSVIEKGQTVTLRCDPISGHDNLYWYRRVMGKEIKFLLHFVKESKQDESGMPNNRFLAERTGGTYSTLKVQPAELEDSGVYFCASSRSWETQYFGPGTRLLVL.

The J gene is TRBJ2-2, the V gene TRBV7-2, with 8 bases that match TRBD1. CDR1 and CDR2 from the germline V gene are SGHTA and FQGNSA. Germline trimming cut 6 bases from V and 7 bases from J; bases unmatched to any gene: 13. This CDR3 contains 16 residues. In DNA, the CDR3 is TGTGCCAGCAGACCGAGGACAGGGAATTACGGCGGGGAGCTGTTTTTT. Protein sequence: CASRPRTGNYGGELFF.

The CDR3 protein is CASSLDDSGLEQFF. The CDR3 DNA reads TGTGCCAGCAGCTTGGACGATAGTGGTCTTGAGCAGTTCTTC. The chain employs TRBV5-5 and TRBJ2-1; D gene ambiguous. The germline gives CDR1 SGHKS, CDR2 YYEKEE (reference sequence). There are 14 residues in the CDR3. V gave up 0 bases and J gave up 9 bases, with 13 bases separating them.

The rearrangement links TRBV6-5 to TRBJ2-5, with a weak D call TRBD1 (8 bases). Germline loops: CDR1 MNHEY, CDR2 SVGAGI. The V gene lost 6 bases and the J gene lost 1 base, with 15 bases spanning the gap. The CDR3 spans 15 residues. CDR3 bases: TGTGCCAGCAGATCCAGCGGGACAGGCCAAGAGACCCAGTACTTC. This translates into CASRSSGTGQETQYF.

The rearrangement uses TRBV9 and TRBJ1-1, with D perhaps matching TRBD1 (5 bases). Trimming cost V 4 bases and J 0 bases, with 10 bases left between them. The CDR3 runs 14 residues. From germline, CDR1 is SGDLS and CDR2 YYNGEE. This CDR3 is CASSSSGMNTEAFF. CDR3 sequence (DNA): TGTGCCAGCAGCTCGTCAGGGATGAACACTGAAGCTTTCTTT.

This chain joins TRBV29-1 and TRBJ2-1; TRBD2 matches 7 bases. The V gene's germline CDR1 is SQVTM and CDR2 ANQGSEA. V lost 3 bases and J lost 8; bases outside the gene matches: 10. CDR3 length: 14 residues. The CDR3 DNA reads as TGCAGCGTTGACATTGGCCGACGGGGGGATGAGCAGTTCTTC. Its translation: CSVDIGRRGDEQFF.

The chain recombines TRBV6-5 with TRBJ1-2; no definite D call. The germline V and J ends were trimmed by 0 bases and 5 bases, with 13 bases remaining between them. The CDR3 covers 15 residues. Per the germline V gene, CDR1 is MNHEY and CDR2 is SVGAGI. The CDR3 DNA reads TGTGCCAGCAGTTACTCGAATCCTCCGCCATATGGCTACACCTTC. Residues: CASSYSNPPPYGYTF.

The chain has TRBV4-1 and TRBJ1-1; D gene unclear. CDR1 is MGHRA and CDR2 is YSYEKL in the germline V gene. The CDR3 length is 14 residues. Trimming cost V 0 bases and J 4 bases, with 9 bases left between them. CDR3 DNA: TGCGCCAGCAGCCAAGATTACCTGGGCACTGAAGCTTTCTTT. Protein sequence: CASSQDYLGTEAFF.

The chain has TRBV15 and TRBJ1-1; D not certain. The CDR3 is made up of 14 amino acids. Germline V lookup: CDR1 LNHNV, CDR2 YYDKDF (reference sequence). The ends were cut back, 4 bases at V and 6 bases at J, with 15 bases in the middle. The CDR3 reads CATSISRGFAEAFF. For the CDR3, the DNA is TGTGCCACCAGCATTTCTCGAGGGTTCGCTGAAGCTTTCTTT. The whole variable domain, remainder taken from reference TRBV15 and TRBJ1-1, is DAMVIQNPRYQVTQFGKPVTLSCSQTLNHNVMYWYQQKSSQAPKLLFHYYDKDFNNEADTPDNFQSRRPNTSFCFLDIRSPGLGDTAMYLCATSISRGFAEAFFGQGTRLTVV.

The CDR3 spells CASSGGTAHSNQPQHF. CDR3 nucleotide sequence: TGTGCCAGCAGTGGAGGGACAGCTCATAGCAATCAGCCCCAGCATTTT. V and J are TRBV6-1 and TRBJ1-5, with 7 nucleotides matching TRBD1. Germline V gene data show CDR1 as MNHNS and CDR2 as SASEGT. The CDR3 covers 16 residues. Unmatched junction bases numbered 6, after V lost 4 bases and J lost 0 bases.

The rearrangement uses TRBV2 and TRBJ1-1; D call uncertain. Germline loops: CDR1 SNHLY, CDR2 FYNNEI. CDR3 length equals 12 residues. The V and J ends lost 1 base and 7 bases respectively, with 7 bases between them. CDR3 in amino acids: CASSEEGYEAFF. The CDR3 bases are TGTGCCAGCAGTGAAGAGGGATATGAAGCTTTCTTT. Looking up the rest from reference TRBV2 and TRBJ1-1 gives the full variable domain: EPEVTQTPSHQVTQMGQEVILRCVPISNHLYFYWYRQILGQKVEFLVSFYNNEISEKSEIFDDQFSVERPDGSNFTLKIRSTKLEDSAMYFCASSEEGYEAFFGQGTRLTVV.

The CDR3: CASSFAANTEAFF. CDR3 in DNA: TGTGCCAGCAGTTTTGCAGCGAACACTGAAGCTTTCTTT. The chain combines TRBV6-5 with TRBJ1-1; D ambiguous. CDR3 length equals 13 residues. V lost 4 bases to trimming and J lost 1 base, with 7 bases between them. CDR1 and CDR2 from the germline V gene are MNHEY and SVGAGI.

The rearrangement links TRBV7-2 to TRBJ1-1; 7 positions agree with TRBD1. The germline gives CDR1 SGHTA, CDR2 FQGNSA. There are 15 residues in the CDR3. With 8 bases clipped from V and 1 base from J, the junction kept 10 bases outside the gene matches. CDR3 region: CASALSTGQNTEAFF. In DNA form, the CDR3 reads TGTGCCAGCGCTTTATCGACAGGGCAGAACACTGAAGCTTTCTTT. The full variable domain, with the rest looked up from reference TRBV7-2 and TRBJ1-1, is GAGVSQSPSNKVTEKGKDVELRCDPISGHTALYWYRQSLGQGLEFLIYFQGNSAPDKSGLPSDRFSAERTGGSVSTLTIQRTQQEDSAVYLCASALSTGQNTEAFFGQGTRLTVV.

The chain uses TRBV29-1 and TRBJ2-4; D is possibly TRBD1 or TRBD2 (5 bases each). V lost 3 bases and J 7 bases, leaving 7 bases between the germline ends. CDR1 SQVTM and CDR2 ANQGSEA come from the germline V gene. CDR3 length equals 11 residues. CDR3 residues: CSVEGRNIQYF. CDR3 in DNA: TGCAGCGTTGAGGGACGGAACATTCAGTACTTC.

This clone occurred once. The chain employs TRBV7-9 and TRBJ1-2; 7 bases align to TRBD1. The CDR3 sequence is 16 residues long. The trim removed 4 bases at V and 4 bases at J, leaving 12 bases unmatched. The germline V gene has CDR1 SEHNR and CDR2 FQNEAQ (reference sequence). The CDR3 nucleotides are TGTGCCAGCAGCTCAAGGACAGGACCTTACTTCTATGGCTACACCTTC. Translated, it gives CASSSRTGPYFYGYTF.

CDR3: CASSLSGLYEQYF. In nucleotides, the CDR3 is TGTGCCAGCAGCCTGTCGGGGTTGTACGAGCAGTACTTC. The J gene is TRBJ2-7, the V gene TRBV3-1 (or the pseudogene TRBV3-2), with D tentatively TRBD2 (5 bases). Trimming shortened V by 4 bases and J by 4 bases, and 11 bases separated the two germline ends. CDR3 length: 13 residues. Germline lookup yields CDR1 LGHDT and CDR2 YNNKEL (reference sequence).